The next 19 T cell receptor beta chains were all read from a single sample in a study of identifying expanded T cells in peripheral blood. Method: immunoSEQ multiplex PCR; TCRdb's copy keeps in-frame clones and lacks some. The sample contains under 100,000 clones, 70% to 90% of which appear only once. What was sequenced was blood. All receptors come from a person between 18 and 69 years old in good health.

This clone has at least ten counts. The CDR3 DNA reads TGTGCCAGCTCACTCCGGGGGGGCCAATACAATGAGCAGTTCTTC. It specifies CASSLRGGQYNEQFF. The J gene is TRBJ2-1, the V gene TRBV18; 8 bases match TRBD2. Germline V CDR1 and CDR2: KGHSH, LQKENI. The junction had 6 bases not matched to a gene; V was cut back by 4 bases and J by 4 bases. This CDR3 is built from 15 residues.

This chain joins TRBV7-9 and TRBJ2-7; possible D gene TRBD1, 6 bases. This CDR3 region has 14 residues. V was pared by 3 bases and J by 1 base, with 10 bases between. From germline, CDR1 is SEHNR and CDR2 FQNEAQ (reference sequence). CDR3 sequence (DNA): TGTGCCAGCAGCTTCGGACAGCCTTCCTACGAGCAGTACTTC. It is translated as CASSFGQPSYEQYF.

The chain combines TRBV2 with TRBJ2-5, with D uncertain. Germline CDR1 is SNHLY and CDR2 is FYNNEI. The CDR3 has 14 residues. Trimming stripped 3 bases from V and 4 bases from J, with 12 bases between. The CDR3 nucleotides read TGTGCCAGCAGTGACGGCAGAATCGCAGAGACCCAGTACTTC. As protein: CASSDGRIAETQYF.

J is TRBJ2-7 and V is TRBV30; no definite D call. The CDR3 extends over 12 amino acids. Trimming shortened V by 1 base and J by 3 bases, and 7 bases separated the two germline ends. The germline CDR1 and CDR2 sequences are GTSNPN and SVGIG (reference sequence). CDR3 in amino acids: CAWSEQIYEQYF. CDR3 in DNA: TGTGCCTGGAGTGAGCAGATCTACGAGCAGTACTTC.

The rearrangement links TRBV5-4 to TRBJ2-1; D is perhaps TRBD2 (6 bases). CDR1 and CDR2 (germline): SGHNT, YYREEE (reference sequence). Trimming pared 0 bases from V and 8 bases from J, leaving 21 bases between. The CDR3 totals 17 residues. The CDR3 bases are TGTGCCAGCAGCTTGGAGGGGCCCCGGGGGAGTCTATATGAGCAGTTCTTC. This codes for CASSLEGPRGSLYEQFF.

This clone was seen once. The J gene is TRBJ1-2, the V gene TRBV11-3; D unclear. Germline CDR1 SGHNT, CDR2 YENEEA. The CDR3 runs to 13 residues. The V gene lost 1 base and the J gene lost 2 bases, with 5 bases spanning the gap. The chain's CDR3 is CASSLGINYGYTF. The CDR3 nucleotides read TGTGCCAGCAGCTTAGGGATAAACTATGGCTACACCTTC. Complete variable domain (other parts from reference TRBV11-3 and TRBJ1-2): EAGVVQSPRYKIIEKKQPVAFWCNPISGHNTLYWYLQNLGQGPELLIRYENEEAVDDSQLPKDRFSAERLKGVDSTLKIQPAELGDSAVYLCASSLGINYGYTFGSGTRLTVV.

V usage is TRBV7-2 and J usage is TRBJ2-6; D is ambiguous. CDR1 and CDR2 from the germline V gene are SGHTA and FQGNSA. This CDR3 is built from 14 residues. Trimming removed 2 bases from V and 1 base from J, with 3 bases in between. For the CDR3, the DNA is TGTGCCAGCAGCTTAACTTCTGGGGCCAACGTCCTGACTTTC. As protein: CASSLTSGANVLTF.

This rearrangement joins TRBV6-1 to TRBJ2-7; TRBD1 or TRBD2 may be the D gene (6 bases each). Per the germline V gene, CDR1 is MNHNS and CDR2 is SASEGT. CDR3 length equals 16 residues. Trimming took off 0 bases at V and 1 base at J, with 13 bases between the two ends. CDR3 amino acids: CASSEAGGWSSYEQYF. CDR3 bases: TGTGCCAGCAGTGAAGCAGGGGGGTGGAGTTCCTACGAGCAGTACTTC.

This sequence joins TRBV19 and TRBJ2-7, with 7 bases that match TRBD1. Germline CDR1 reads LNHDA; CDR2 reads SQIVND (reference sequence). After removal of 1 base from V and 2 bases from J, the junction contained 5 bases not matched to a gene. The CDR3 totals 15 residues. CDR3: CASSIVSGQAYEQYF. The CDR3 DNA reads TGTGCCAGTAGTATAGTTTCCGGACAGGCCTACGAGCAGTACTTC.

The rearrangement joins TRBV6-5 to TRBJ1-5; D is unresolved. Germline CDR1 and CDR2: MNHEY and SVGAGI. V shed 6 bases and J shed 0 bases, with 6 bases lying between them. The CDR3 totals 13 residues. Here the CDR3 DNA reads TGTGCCAGCAGACAGAATAGCAATCAGCCCCAGCATTTT. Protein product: CASRQNSNQPQHF.

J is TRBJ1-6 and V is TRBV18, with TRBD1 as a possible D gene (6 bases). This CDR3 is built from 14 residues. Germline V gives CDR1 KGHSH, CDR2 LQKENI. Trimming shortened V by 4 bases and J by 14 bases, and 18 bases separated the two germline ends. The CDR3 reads CASSRTTGIDSLHF. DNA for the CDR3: TGTGCCAGCTCACGAACCACAGGGATTGATTCCCTCCACTTT.

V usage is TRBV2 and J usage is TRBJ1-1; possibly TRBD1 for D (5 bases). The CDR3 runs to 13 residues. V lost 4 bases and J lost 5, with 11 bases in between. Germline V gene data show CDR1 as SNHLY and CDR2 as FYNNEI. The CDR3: CASSAYQGTEAFF. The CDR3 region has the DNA TGTGCCAGCAGTGCTTACCAGGGAACTGAAGCTTTCTTT.

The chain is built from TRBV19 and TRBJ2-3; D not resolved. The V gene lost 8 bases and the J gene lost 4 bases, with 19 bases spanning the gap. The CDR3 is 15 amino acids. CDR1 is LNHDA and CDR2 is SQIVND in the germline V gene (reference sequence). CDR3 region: CASSDPGGSADTQYF. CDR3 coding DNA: TGTGCCAGTTCAGACCCCGGCGGATCTGCAGATACGCAGTATTTT.

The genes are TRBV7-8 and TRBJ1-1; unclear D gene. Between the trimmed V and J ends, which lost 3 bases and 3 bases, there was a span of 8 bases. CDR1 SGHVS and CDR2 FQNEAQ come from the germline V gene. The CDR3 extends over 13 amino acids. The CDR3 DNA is TGTGCCAGCAGCTTCGGGTCACACACTGAAGCTTTCTTT. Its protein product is CASSFGSHTEAFF.

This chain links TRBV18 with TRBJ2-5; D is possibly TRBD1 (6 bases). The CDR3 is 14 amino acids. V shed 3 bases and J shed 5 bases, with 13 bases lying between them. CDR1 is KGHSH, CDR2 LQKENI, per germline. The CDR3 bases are TGTGCCAGCTCACCCTACCGACAGGCGGAGACCCAGTACTTC. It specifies CASSPYRQAETQYF.

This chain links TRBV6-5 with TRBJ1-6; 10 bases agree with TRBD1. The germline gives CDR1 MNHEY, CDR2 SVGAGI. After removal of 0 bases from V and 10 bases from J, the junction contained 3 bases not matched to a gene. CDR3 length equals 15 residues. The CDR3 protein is CASSYSGTGESPLHF. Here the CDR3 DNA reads TGTGCCAGCAGTTACTCCGGGACAGGGGAGTCACCCCTCCACTTT.

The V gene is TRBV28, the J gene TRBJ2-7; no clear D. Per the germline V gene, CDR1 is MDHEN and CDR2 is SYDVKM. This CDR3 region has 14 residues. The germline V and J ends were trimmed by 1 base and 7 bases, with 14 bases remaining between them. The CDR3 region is CASSLLDVLWEQYF. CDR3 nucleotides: TGTGCCAGCAGTTTATTGGACGTCCTGTGGGAGCAGTACTTC. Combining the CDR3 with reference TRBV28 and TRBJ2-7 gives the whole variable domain DVKVTQSSRYLVKRTGEKVFLECVQDMDHENMFWYRQDPGLGLRLIYFSYDVKMKEKGDIPEGYSVSREKKERFSLILESASTNQTSMYLCASSLLDVLWEQYFGPGTRLTVT.

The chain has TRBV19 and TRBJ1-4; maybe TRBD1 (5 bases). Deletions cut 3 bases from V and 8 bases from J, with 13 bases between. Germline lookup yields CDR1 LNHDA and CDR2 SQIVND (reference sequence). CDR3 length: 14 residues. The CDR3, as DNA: TGTGCCAGTAGTATTATGGGACTTGGGGAAAAACTGTTTTTT. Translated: CASSIMGLGEKLFF.

CDR3 nucleotides: TGTGCCAGCAGTGACCGTAGCCTCTATGGCTACACCTTC. Residues: CASSDRSLYGYTF. The V gene is TRBV6-1, the J gene TRBJ1-2, with D hard to call. The germline V gene encodes CDR1 MNHNS and CDR2 SASEGT. The CDR3 consists of 13 residues. V was shortened by 3 bases and J by 4 bases, with 9 bases between the two germline ends.